The source of this T cell receptor (beta chain) is a study of blood T cells in healthy people across ages. This clonotype was seen a handful of times. From germline, CDR1 is DFQATT and CDR2 SNEGSKA (reference sequence). The CDR3 runs to 14 residues. A sample-barcoded 5' primer and a J-beta primer mix were used in a second PCR of about 7 to 11 cycles. TCRdb independently ran MiXCR on the 5' RACE reads; one entry per CDR3 protein. The data contain about a million distinct CDR3 sequences, around 54% of them singletons. The genes are TRBV20-1 and TRBJ2-4; the match to TRBD2 covers 10 bases. The J call may be mistaken, given a closer DNA end match to TRBJ2-7. This TCR derives from a woman aged 55-69 years in good health. Material for sequencing was blood. In DNA, the CDR3 is TGCAGTGTGGCACAATTAGCGGGAGGTTTCGAGCAGTACTTC. Protein: CSVAQLAGGFEQYF.